One sample yielded the 6 T cell receptor beta chains listed below, sequenced in a study of cytomegalovirus exposure and HLA in healthy donors. The primer mix had 60 Vbeta and 13 Jbeta primers. Repertoires were generated with immunoSEQ multiplex PCR, while TCRdb's copy carries only in-frame clones and drops some. The sample gives more than 130,000 clones, around 83% of which show up once; about 3.8% is in the top ten. Sequences were obtained from PBMCs. The receptors shown here come from a man between 40 and 49 years old in good health and CMV-seropositive.

This clone was observed a single time. The rearrangement joins TRBV6-1 to TRBJ1-2; no definite D call. V was clipped by 0 bases and J by 12 bases, with 17 bases between them. Germline V gene lookup returns CDR1 MNHNS and CDR2 SASEGT. This CDR3 spans 14 amino acids. As DNA, the CDR3 is TGTGCCAGCAGTGAAGCGAACGACGGCTGGAGGGACACCTTC. Translation gives CASSEANDGWRDTF.

The V gene is TRBV4-1, the J gene TRBJ2-5; D is unclear. This CDR3 has 14 amino acids. Trimming removed 0 bases at V and 2 bases at J, with 7 bases between. The germline CDR1 and CDR2 sequences are MGHRA and YSYEKL. CDR3 sequence reads: CASSQDLAQETQYF. CDR3 DNA: TGCGCCAGCAGCCAAGATTTAGCACAAGAGACCCAGTACTTC.

The rearrangement links TRBV5-4 to TRBJ2-1, with 8 bases matching TRBD1. The length of the CDR3 is 15 residues. Trimming cost V 5 bases and J 5 bases; bases outside gene matches: 9. Germline CDR1 reads SGHNT; CDR2 reads YYREEE (reference sequence). The CDR3 sequence is CASRPGTGGHNEQFF. CDR3 DNA: TGTGCCAGCAGACCTGGGACAGGTGGACACAATGAGCAGTTCTTC.

The chain uses TRBV29-1 and TRBJ2-7; 10 nucleotides align to TRBD1. CDR1 is SQVTM, CDR2 ANQGSEA, per germline. Losses at the gene ends were 7 bases for V and 5 bases for J; bases not matched to a gene: 8. This CDR3 has 13 residues. The CDR3 is CSAWGQGSNEQYF. CDR3 nucleotides: TGCAGCGCCTGGGGACAGGGGTCCAACGAGCAGTACTTC.

Written as DNA, the CDR3 is TGCGCCAGCAGGAGGGCCCGACGGGACTACGAGCAGTACTTC. Its translation: CASRRARRDYEQYF. The V call is TRBV23-1, the J call TRBJ2-7, with a weak D call TRBD2 (5 bases). TRBV23-1 is marked as an open reading frame, function uncertain. Trimming took 6 bases from V and 3 from J, leaving 15 bases between them. The CDR3 loop spans 14 amino acids.

The chain links TRBV9 to TRBJ2-2; 7 nucleotides agree with TRBD1. This CDR3 has 15 amino acids. J lost 1 base, V lost 4 bases, and 4 bases had no gene match. From germline, CDR1 is SGDLS and CDR2 YYNGEE. CDR3 loop: CASSPNRGNTGELFF. The CDR3 DNA reads as TGTGCCAGCAGCCCCAACAGGGGGAACACCGGGGAGCTGTTTTTT.